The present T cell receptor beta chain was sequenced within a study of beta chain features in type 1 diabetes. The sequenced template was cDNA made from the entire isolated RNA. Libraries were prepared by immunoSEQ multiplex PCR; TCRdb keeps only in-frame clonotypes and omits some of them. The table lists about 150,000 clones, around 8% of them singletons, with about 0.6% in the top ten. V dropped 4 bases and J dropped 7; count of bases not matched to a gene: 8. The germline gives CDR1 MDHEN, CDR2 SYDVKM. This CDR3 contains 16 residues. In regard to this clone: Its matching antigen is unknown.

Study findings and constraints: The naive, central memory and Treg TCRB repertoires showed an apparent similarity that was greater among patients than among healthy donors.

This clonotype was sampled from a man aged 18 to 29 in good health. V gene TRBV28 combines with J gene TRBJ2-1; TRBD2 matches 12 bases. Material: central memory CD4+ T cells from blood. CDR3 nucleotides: TGTGCCAGCAGTTCGGCTAGCGGGGGGGCCGGAAATGAGCAGTTCTTC. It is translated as CASSSASGGAGNEQFF.